This TCR beta chain was documented in a study of blood T cells in healthy people across ages. Worth noting for this clonotype: Mismatch with germline at one junction end may stem from a read error.

CDR1 and CDR2 (germline): SEHNR, FQNEAQ (reference sequence). The CDR3 totals 15 residues. Alongside a J-beta primer mix, a sample-barcoded 5' primer served in a second PCR lasting roughly 7 to 11 cycles. TCRdb passed the 5' RACE reads through MiXCR, listing each CDR3 protein once. The data hold about 1.7 million distinct CDR3 sequences, with about 30% observed a single time. Donors were healthy Caucasian individuals from Russia aged about 6 to 90. Every sample had a minimum of 7 million PBMCs isolated. Sequenced sample: blood. The sequence was collected from a woman in her twenties or thirties in good health. The chain employs TRBV7-9 and TRBJ2-5; no clear D. The CDR3 spells CASGLGDLGQETQYF. DNA for the CDR3: TGTGCCAGCGGCTTGGGTGACCTGGGGCAAGAGACCCAGTACTTC.